This T cell receptor beta chain was profiled in a study of blood T cells in healthy people across ages. Study outcomes and limitations: When set beside aged donors, long-lived donors presented more naive CD4+ cells and higher diversity. With donor CMV status unknown, expanded clonotype changes were possibly confounded.

The use of a sample-barcoded 5' primer and a J-beta primer mix characterized a second PCR of roughly 6 to 11 cycles. TCRdb re-called the 5' RACE reads with MiXCR, one entry per CDR3 protein. In the table there are around 820,000 distinct CDR3 sequences, more than 20% of which are singletons. In its sample, this clonotype was seen a few times. No antigen is known for it. Germline values: CDR1 MDHEN, CDR2 SYDVKM. The CDR3 runs 17 residues. The germline V and J ends were trimmed by 5 bases and 0 bases, with 17 bases remaining between them. These data are also associated with another study on T cells of mothers and their children. In that study: Three healthy Caucasian mothers and their six children were the donors. Related mother-child pairs showed slightly, non-significantly higher overlap than unrelated pairs.

The genes are TRBV28 and TRBJ2-4, with D possibly TRBD1 on 6 matching bases. Sequenced: blood. This TCR was recovered from a boy aged 5-17 years in good health. CDR3 amino acids: CASSPVTGMIAKNIQYF. The DNA for the CDR3 is TGTGCCAGCAGTCCCGTAACAGGGATGATAGCCAAAAACATTCAGTACTTC.